This entry describes one T cell receptor beta chain. TCRdb keeps only in-frame clones here, not all; method: immunoSEQ multiplex PCR. The sample has about 41,000 clones, about 80% seen once; the top ten hold 7.5% to 8%. These data belong to a study of T cells in localized non-small cell lung cancer. Trimming took off 3 bases at V and 0 bases at J, with 7 bases between the two ends. The CDR3 has 14 residues. Germline V gives CDR1 KGHSH, CDR2 LQKENI. This receptor was obtained from a man aged 40 to 70 with stage II lung adenocarcinoma. The sequencing here drew on PBMCs, taken before any cancer treatment. This chain links TRBV18 with TRBJ2-3; D possibly corresponds to TRBD2 (5 bases). CDR3 in DNA: TGTGCCAGCTCACCGTGGGAGAGCACAGATACGCAGTATTTT. Protein sequence: CASSPWESTDTQYF.